These 22 T cell receptor beta chains originate from one sample sequenced in a study of beta chain features in type 1 diabetes. The study reverse transcribed the entire isolated RNA, so it sequenced expressed TCRB transcripts. Assay used: immunoSEQ multiplex PCR; TCRdb lists only in-frame clones, some missing. The sample shows 640,000 or so clones, about an eighth of them seen only once. Which antigens these TCRs recognize remains unknown. General study results and limits: All four CD4+ subsets from Type 1 diabetes patients carried moderately but significantly shorter TCRB CDR3s.

The source material was naive CD4+ T cells from blood. These receptors came from a man younger than 30 with type 1 diabetes.

The chain is built from TRBV5-4 and TRBJ1-1; D is unclear. Looked up from germline, CDR1 is SGHNT and CDR2 is YYREEE (reference sequence). Deletions cut 1 base from V and 0 bases from J, with 10 bases between. The CDR3 extends over 15 amino acids. CDR3 sequence reads: CASSLSGYMNTEAFF. The CDR3 bases are TGTGCCAGCAGCTTGAGTGGATACATGAACACTGAAGCTTTCTTT.

This clone has a handful of counts. This rearrangement joins TRBV14 to TRBJ1-6; possible D gene TRBD1, 5 bases. Germline loops: CDR1 SGHDN, CDR2 FVKESK. Trimming took 4 bases from V and 1 from J, leaving 14 bases between them. The CDR3 sequence is 17 residues long. CDR3 DNA: TGTGCCAGCAGCCTCATCGGGGGAGGATCCTATAATTCACCCCTCCACTTT. Translating it yields CASSLIGGGSYNSPLHF. Combining the CDR3 with reference TRBV14 and TRBJ1-6 gives the whole variable domain EAGVTQFPSHSVIEKGQTVTLRCDPISGHDNLYWYRRVMGKEIKFLLHFVKESKQDESGMPNNRFLAERTGGTYSTLKVQPAELEDSGVYFCASSLIGGGSYNSPLHFGNGTRLTVT.

The J gene is TRBJ2-1, the V gene TRBV5-1, with TRBD2 identical over 7 bases. With V trimmed by 3 bases and J by 0 bases, 3 bases remained unmatched. The CDR3 contains 15 residues. Germline-derived CDR1 and CDR2 are SGHRS and YFSETQ. For the CDR3, the DNA is TGCGCCAGCAGCTCGGGACTATACTCCTACAATGAGCAGTTCTTC. Amino acids: CASSSGLYSYNEQFF.

This clone was seen more than once but under ten times. CDR3 loop: CASRNRDLPDTQYF. The CDR3, as DNA: TGTGCCAGTAGGAACAGGGACCTCCCAGATACGCAGTATTTT. The gene calls are TRBV19 and TRBJ2-3, with D maybe TRBD1 (6 bases). V lost 6 bases and J lost 4, with 14 bases in between. Germline V CDR1 and CDR2: LNHDA, SQIVND (reference sequence). CDR3 length: 14 amino acids.

The V and J genes are TRBV2 and TRBJ1-1; D uncertain. In germline, CDR1 is SNHLY, CDR2 FYNNEI. The V gene lost 0 bases and the J gene lost 5 bases, with 13 bases spanning the gap. The CDR3 is made up of 15 amino acids. This chain's CDR3 is CASSEALLGWTEAFF. The CDR3 coding sequence is TGTGCCAGCAGTGAAGCGCTTCTGGGATGGACTGAAGCTTTCTTT.

This clone was counted between two and nine times. This rearrangement joins TRBV5-4 to TRBJ2-7, with 12 bases aligning to TRBD1. The CDR3 covers 15 residues. Germline CDR1 SGHNT, CDR2 YYREEE (reference sequence). V dropped 4 bases and J dropped 3; count of bases not matched to a gene: 5. Here the CDR3 reads CASSPGTGGNYEQYF. CDR3 nucleotide sequence: TGTGCCAGCAGCCCAGGGACAGGGGGCAACTACGAGCAGTACTTC.

The chain links TRBV4-1 to TRBJ2-4, with 7 bases aligning to TRBD1. V lost 10 bases and J lost 0; bases outside the gene matches: 6. The CDR3 covers 14 residues. Germline CDR1 reads MGHRA; CDR2 reads YSYEKL. The chain's CDR3 is CATGQPAAKNIQYF. The CDR3 nucleotides are TGCGCCACGGGACAGCCTGCAGCCAAAAACATTCAGTACTTC.

The chain links TRBV19 to TRBJ2-7; 7 bases align to TRBD1. The length of the CDR3 is 15 residues. CDR1 and CDR2 from the germline V gene are LNHDA and SQIVND (reference sequence). With 6 bases clipped from V and 2 bases from J, the junction kept 10 bases outside the gene matches. CDR3 bases: TGTGCCAGTAGCTTGGGACAGATGGTAACCTACGAGCAGTACTTC. This translates into CASSLGQMVTYEQYF. Full variable domain (outside the CDR3, taken from reference TRBV19 and TRBJ2-7): DGGITQSPKYLFRKEGQNVTLSCEQNLNHDAMYWYRQDPGQGLRLIYYSQIVNDFQKGDIAEGYSVSREKKESFPLTVTSAQKNPTAFYLCASSLGQMVTYEQYFGPGTRLTVT.

This clone occurred a few times. The chain joins TRBV29-1 to TRBJ2-4, with D maybe TRBD1 (5 bases). This CDR3 comprises 14 residues. V lost 5 bases and J 0 bases, leaving 11 bases between the germline ends. The germline V gene has CDR1 SQVTM and CDR2 ANQGSEA. The CDR3 loop is CSVRQKLAKNIQYF. In DNA form, the CDR3 reads TGCAGCGTTCGACAGAAGCTAGCCAAAAACATTCAGTACTTC.

The chain recombines TRBV30 with TRBJ2-7; 7 nucleotides agree with TRBD1. The CDR3 is 13 amino acids. Trimming took 2 bases from V and 2 from J; bases not matched to a gene: 3. Germline CDR1 is GTSNPN and CDR2 is SVGIG (reference sequence). In DNA, the CDR3 is TGTGCCTGGAGTAGGGGACAGACCTACGAGCAGTACTTC. Residues: CAWSRGQTYEQYF.

This rearrangement joins TRBV2 to TRBJ1-2; D might be TRBD1 (5 bases). The germline V and J ends were trimmed by 5 bases and 6 bases, with 10 bases remaining between them. The CDR3 sequence is 12 residues long. The germline V gene has CDR1 SNHLY and CDR2 FYNNEI. This chain's CDR3 is CASSPQGDGYTF. CDR3 nucleotides: TGTGCCAGCAGTCCCCAGGGAGATGGCTACACCTTC.

The V call is TRBV30, the J call TRBJ2-7; 7 nucleotides align to TRBD1. The trim removed 2 bases at V and 3 bases at J, leaving 13 bases unmatched. CDR3 size: 16 residues. CDR1 GTSNPN and CDR2 SVGIG come from the germline V gene (reference sequence). The CDR3 DNA sequence: TGTGCCTGGAGTTTCCTGCGTAGGGACAGCTTCTACGAGCAGTACTTC. Its protein is CAWSFLRRDSFYEQYF.

This clone appeared a few times. This chain links TRBV18 with TRBJ1-4; TRBD1 is a possible D gene (5 bases). Germline V lookup: CDR1 KGHSH, CDR2 LQKENI. The V and J ends lost 1 base and 3 bases respectively, with 15 bases between them. This CDR3 spans 17 amino acids. The CDR3 DNA follows: TGTGCCAGCTCACCACTGTGGACACCCGCGGCTAATGAAAAACTGTTTTTT. Translating it yields CASSPLWTPAANEKLFF.

In this sample, this clone turned up a few times. The chain is built from TRBV7-9 and TRBJ2-3, with D unclear. The CDR3 consists of 14 residues. The V gene's germline CDR1 is SEHNR and CDR2 FQNEAQ (reference sequence). V gave up 5 bases and J gave up 1 base, with 10 bases separating them. The CDR3 sequence is CASSPIVRTDTQYF. CDR3 bases: TGTGCCAGCAGCCCCATAGTGCGCACAGATACGCAGTATTTT.

This clone was seen a handful of times. This chain uses TRBV5-1 with TRBJ2-2, with unresolved D. The V end lost 0 bases, the J end lost 5 bases, and 8 bases lay between the germline ends. From germline, CDR1 is SGHRS and CDR2 YFSETQ. This CDR3 spans 14 amino acids. The CDR3 nucleotides are TGCGCCAGCAGCTTGGTGCGTCCAACCGGGGAGCTGTTTTTT. Amino acid sequence: CASSLVRPTGELFF.

This clone was found a few times. This sequence joins TRBV10-1 and TRBJ1-1, with D possibly matching TRBD1 (6 bases). The V end lost 6 bases, the J end lost 0 bases, and 14 bases lay between the germline ends. This CDR3 has 15 residues. The germline gives CDR1 WNHNN, CDR2 SYGVQD (reference sequence). CDR3 in DNA: TGCGCCAGCAGCCTACAGGGCGGGGTGAACACTGAAGCTTTCTTT. Translated, it gives CASSLQGGVNTEAFF.

The V and J genes are TRBV6-1 and TRBJ2-3; 8 bases are shared with TRBD2. The J segment lost 0 bases and the V segment lost 8 bases, leaving 7 bases of the junction unmatched. CDR1 is MNHNS, CDR2 SASEGT, per germline. The CDR3 runs 15 residues. CDR3 in DNA: TGTGCCAGCGTACTAGCGGTGCTTAGCACAGATACGCAGTATTTT. As protein: CASVLAVLSTDTQYF.

This clone was observed a few times. The rearrangement uses TRBV5-4 and TRBJ2-3; D tentatively reads TRBD1 or TRBD2 (5 bases each). The V and J ends lost 4 bases and 0 bases respectively, with 12 bases between them. Germline-derived CDR1 and CDR2 are SGHNT and YYREEE (reference sequence). There are 15 residues in the CDR3. This CDR3 reads CASSPPGASTDTQYF. CDR3 DNA sequence: TGTGCCAGCAGCCCCCCCGGGGCTAGCACAGATACGCAGTATTTT.

V usage is TRBV7-2 and J usage is TRBJ1-1; D gene ambiguous. The CDR3 loop spans 15 amino acids. Germline loops: CDR1 SGHTA, CDR2 FQGNSA. Trimming removed 6 bases from V and 1 base from J, with 15 bases in between. This CDR3 reads CASRRGGTANTEAFF. The DNA of the CDR3 is TGTGCCAGCAGACGTGGTGGCACGGCGAACACTGAAGCTTTCTTT.

The V gene is TRBV4-2, the J gene TRBJ1-1; TRBD1 agrees at 7 bases. The CDR3 is made up of 13 amino acids. V was pared by 0 bases and J by 11 bases, with 6 bases of the junction left unmatched. CDR1 and CDR2 (germline): LGHNA, YNFKEQ. The CDR3 sequence is CASSQEWEGGAFF. The CDR3 DNA sequence: TGTGCCAGCAGCCAAGAATGGGAAGGGGGCGCTTTCTTT.

In its sample, this clone was seen a few times. Different DNA sequences within this sample yield the same CDR3. The V gene is TRBV18, the J gene TRBJ2-5; the match to TRBD1 covers 7 bases. Germline loops: CDR1 KGHSH, CDR2 LQKENI. Trimming removed 3 bases from V and 2 bases from J; junction bases left unmatched: 0. The CDR3 is 13 residues long. In nucleotides, the CDR3 is TGTGCCAGCTCACCCAGGGGGCAAGAGACCCAGTACTTC. This translates into CASSPRGQETQYF. Full variable domain (missing parts from reference TRBV18 and TRBJ2-5): NAGVMQNPRHLVRRRGQEARLRCSPMKGHSHVYWYRQLPEEGLKFMVYLQKENIIDESGMPKERFSAEFPKEGPSILRIQQVVRGDSAAYFCASSPRGQETQYFGPGTRLLVL.

This clone was seen more than once but under ten times. The chain combines TRBV6-1 with TRBJ2-7; 7 bases agree with TRBD1. With 1 base clipped from V and 3 bases from J, the junction kept 3 bases outside the gene matches. The CDR3 sequence is 14 residues long. Germline V CDR1 and CDR2: MNHNS, SASEGT. In nucleotides, the CDR3 is TGTGCCAGCAGTGAAGAGGGGGCCATCTACGAGCAGTACTTC. Protein product: CASSEEGAIYEQYF.